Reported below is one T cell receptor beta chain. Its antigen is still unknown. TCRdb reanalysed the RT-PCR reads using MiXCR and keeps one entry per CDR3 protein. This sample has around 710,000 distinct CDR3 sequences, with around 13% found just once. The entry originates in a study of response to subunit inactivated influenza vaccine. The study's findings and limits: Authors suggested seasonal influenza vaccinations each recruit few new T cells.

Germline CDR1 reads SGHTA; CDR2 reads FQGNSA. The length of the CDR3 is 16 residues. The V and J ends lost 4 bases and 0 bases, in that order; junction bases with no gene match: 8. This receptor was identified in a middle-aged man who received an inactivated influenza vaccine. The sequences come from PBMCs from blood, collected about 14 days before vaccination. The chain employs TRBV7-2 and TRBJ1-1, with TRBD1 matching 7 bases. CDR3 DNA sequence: TGTGCCAGCAGCTCAAGACAGGGCGAAATGAACACTGAAGCTTTCTTT. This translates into CASSSRQGEMNTEAFF.